Described below is a single TCR beta chain sequence and its context. Its antigen is undetermined. Sequencing used immunoSEQ multiplex PCR; TCRdb keeps in-frame clones, though not all of them. The table has 200,000 or so clones, about nine tenths seen once. The data belong to a study of T cell responses to AZD1222 COVID-19 vaccine. Overall study findings and caveats: Nearly half of spike-specific TCRs reportedly target unmutated variant regions.

The germline V gene has CDR1 SGHTA and CDR2 FQGNSA. V dropped 2 bases and J dropped 4; count of bases not matched to a gene: 8. The CDR3 runs to 15 residues. The specimen was peripheral blood, collected on day 0 of AZD1222 vaccination. The gene calls are TRBV7-2 and TRBJ2-7, with 7 bases lining up with TRBD2. This sequence was found in an adult in good health. The CDR3, as DNA: TGTGCCAGCAGCTTAATGGCGGGGGAAAGATACGAGCAGTACTTC. Encoded protein: CASSLMAGERYEQYF.